A single sample gave rise to the 4 T cell receptor beta chains below, sequenced in a study of blood T cell repertoires in COVID-19. Generated by immunoSEQ multiplex PCR, the TCRdb table keeps only in-frame clones and is missing some. The sample shows 210,000 or so clones, 84% of them seen only once. Sequencing was carried out using peripheral blood. Every receptor here comes from a woman older than 75 with COVID-19, enrolled during active disease.

The chain uses TRBV18 and TRBJ2-3, with a possible D match to TRBD1 (5 bases). Germline V gene lookup returns CDR1 KGHSH and CDR2 LQKENI. Trimming removed 0 bases from V and 3 bases from J, with 19 bases in between. The CDR3 is 18 residues long. The CDR3 region is CASSPPNRPHVGTDTQYF. CDR3 nucleotides: TGTGCCAGCTCACCACCGAACAGGCCTCACGTCGGGACAGATACGCAGTATTTT. The full variable domain, rest sourced from reference TRBV18 and TRBJ2-3, is NAGVMQNPRHLVRRRGQEARLRCSPMKGHSHVYWYRQLPEEGLKFMVYLQKENIIDESGMPKERFSAEFPKEGPSILRIQQVVRGDSAAYFCASSPPNRPHVGTDTQYFGPGTRLTVL.

This clone was counted between two and nine times. The chain joins TRBV28 to TRBJ1-2, with D possibly matching TRBD1 (5 bases). Germline CDR1 MDHEN, CDR2 SYDVKM. The V gene lost 4 bases and the J gene lost 7 bases, with 7 bases spanning the gap. The CDR3 contains 11 residues. The CDR3 here is CASSSGLGYTF. The DNA of the CDR3 is TGTGCCAGCAGTTCAGGGCTTGGCTACACCTTC.

V and J are TRBV2 and TRBJ2-7; D unclear. The ends were cut back, 3 bases at V and 10 bases at J, with 7 bases in the middle. CDR1 and CDR2 (germline): SNHLY, FYNNEI. This CDR3 has 10 amino acids. For the CDR3, the DNA is TGTGCCAGCAGTGAGGCCCACCAGTACTTC. Amino acids: CASSEAHQYF.

This sequence joins TRBV5-1 and TRBJ2-1, with 8 bases aligning to TRBD2. V dropped 1 base and J dropped 4; count of bases not matched to a gene: 4. There are 15 residues in the CDR3. Germline CDR1 reads SGHRS; CDR2 reads YFSETQ. CDR3 in amino acids: CASSLNSGEYNEQFF. In DNA, the CDR3 is TGCGCCAGCAGCTTGAATAGCGGGGAATACAATGAGCAGTTCTTC.